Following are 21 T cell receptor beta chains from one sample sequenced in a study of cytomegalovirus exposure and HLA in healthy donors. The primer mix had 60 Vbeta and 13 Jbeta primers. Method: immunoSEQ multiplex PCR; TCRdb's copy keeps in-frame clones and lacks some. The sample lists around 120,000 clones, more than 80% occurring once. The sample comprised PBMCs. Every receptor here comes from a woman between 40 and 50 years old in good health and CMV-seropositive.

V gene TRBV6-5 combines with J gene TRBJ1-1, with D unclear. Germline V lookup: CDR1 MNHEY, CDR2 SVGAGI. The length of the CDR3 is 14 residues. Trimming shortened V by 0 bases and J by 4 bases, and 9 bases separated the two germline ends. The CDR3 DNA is TGTGCCAGCAGTTACTCGAGGGTGGGCACTGAAGCTTTCTTT. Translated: CASSYSRVGTEAFF.

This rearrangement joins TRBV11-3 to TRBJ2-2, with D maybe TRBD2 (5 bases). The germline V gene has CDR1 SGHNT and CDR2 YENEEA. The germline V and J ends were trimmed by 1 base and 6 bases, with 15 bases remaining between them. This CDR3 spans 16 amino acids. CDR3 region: CASSLVLAGVPGELFF. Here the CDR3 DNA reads TGTGCCAGCAGCTTAGTTTTGGCCGGGGTTCCCGGGGAGCTGTTTTTT. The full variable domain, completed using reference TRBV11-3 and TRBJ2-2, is EAGVVQSPRYKIIEKKQPVAFWCNPISGHNTLYWYLQNLGQGPELLIRYENEEAVDDSQLPKDRFSAERLKGVDSTLKIQPAELGDSAVYLCASSLVLAGVPGELFFGEGSRLTVL.

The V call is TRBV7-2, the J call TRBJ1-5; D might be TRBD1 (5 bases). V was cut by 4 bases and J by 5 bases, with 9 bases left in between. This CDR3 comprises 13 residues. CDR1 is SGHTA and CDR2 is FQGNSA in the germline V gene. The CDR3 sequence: CASSWGRYQPQHF. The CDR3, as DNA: TGTGCCAGCAGCTGGGGCAGATATCAGCCCCAGCATTTT.

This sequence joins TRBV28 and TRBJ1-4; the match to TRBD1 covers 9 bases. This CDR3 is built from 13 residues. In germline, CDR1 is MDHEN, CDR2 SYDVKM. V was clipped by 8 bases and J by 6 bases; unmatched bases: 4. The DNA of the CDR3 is TGTGCCAGCCGGGGGACAGGGTATGAAAAACTGTTTTTT. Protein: CASRGTGYEKLFF.

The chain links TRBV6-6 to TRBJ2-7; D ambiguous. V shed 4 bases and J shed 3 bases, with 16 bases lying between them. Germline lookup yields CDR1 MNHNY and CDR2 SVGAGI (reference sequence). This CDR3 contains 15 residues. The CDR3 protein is CASSSNVQLNYEQYF. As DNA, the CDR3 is TGTGCCAGCAGTTCCAACGTTCAGTTGAACTACGAGCAGTACTTC.

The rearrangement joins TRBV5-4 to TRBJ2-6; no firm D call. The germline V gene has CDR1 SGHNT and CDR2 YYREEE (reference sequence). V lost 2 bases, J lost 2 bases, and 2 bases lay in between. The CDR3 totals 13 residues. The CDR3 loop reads CASSFTGANVLTF. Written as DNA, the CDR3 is TGTGCCAGCAGCTTTACTGGGGCCAACGTCCTGACTTTC.

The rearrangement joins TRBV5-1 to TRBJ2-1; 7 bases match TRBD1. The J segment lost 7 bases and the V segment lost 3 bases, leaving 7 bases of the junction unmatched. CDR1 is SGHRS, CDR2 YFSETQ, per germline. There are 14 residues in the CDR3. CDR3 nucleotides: TGCGCCAGCAGCTCAACGGGACAGAATAATGAGCAGTTCTTC. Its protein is CASSSTGQNNEQFF.

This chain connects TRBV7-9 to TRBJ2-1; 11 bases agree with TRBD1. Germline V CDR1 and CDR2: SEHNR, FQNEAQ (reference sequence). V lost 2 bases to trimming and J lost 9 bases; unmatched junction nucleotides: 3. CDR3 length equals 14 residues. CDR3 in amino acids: CASSLSGQGAEQFF. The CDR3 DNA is TGTGCCAGCAGCTTATCCGGACAGGGGGCTGAGCAGTTCTTC.

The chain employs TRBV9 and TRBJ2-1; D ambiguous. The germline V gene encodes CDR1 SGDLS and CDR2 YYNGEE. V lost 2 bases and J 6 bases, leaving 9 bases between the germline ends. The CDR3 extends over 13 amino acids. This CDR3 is CASSVQPSNEQFF. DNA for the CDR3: TGTGCCAGCAGCGTCCAGCCTAGCAATGAGCAGTTCTTC.

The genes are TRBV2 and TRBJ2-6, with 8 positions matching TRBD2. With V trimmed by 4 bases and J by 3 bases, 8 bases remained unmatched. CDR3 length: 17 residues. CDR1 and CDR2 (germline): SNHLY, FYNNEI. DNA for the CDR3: TGTGCCAGCAGTGCGCCGGGACTAGTAGGTGGGGCCAACGTCCTGACTTTC. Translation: CASSAPGLVGGANVLTF.

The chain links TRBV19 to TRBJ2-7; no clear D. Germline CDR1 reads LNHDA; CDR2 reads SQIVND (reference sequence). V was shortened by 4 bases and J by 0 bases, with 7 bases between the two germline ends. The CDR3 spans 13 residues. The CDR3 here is CASSTQYSYEQYF. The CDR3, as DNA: TGTGCCAGTAGTACACAGTACTCCTACGAGCAGTACTTC.

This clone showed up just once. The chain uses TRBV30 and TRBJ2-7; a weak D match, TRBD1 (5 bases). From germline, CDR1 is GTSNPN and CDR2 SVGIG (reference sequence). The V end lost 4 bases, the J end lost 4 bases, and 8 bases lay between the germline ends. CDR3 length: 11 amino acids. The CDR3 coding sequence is TGTGCCTGGACGAACAGGTACGAGCAGTACTTC. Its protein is CAWTNRYEQYF.

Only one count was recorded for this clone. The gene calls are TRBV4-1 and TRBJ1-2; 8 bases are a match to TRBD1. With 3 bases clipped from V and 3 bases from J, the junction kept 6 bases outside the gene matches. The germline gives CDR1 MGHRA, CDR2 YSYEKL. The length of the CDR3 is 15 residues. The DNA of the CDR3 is TGCGCCAGCAGCCAGGGGTCAGGGGGCGACTATGGCTACACCTTC. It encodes CASSQGSGGDYGYTF.

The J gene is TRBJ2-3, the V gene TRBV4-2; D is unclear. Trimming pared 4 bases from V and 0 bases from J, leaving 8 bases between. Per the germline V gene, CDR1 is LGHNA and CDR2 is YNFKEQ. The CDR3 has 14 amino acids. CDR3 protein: CASSPGWSTDTQYF. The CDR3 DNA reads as TGTGCCAGCAGCCCCGGGTGGAGCACAGATACGCAGTATTTT.

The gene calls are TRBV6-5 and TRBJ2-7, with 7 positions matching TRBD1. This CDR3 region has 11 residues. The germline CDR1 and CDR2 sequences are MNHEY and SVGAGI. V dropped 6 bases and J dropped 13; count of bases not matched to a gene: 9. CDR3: CASRTGQAEYF. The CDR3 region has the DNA TGTGCCAGCAGGACAGGGCAAGCGGAATACTTC.

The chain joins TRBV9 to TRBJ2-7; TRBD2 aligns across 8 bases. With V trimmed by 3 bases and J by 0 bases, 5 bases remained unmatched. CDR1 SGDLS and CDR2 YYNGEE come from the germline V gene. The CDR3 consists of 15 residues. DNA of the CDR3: TGTGCCAGCAGCGGCGGGGGGCGGAACTCCTACGAGCAGTACTTC. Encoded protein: CASSGGGRNSYEQYF.

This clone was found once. Here the CDR3 DNA reads TGCGCCAGCAGCCAAGGTCTGAGCACCCAAGAGACCCAGTACTTC. As protein: CASSQGLSTQETQYF. This chain joins TRBV4-1 and TRBJ2-5, with no clear D. Germline assignment: CDR1 MGHRA and CDR2 YSYEKL. CDR3 length equals 15 residues. Trimming shortened V by 1 base and J by 1 base, and 10 bases separated the two germline ends.

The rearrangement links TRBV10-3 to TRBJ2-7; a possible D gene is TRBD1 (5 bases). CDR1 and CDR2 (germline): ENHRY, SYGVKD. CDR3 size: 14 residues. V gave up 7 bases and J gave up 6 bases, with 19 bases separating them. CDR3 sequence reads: CAIKGFRTWGEQYF. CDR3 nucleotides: TGTGCCATCAAGGGGTTCAGAACCTGGGGCGAGCAGTACTTC.

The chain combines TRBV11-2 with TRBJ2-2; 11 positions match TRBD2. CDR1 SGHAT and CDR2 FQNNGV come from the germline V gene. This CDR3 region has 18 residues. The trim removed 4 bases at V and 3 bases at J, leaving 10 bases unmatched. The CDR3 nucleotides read TGTGCCAGCAGCTCGCTAGCGGGGGGCCCCGCTTACACCGGGGAGCTGTTTTTT. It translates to CASSSLAGGPAYTGELFF.

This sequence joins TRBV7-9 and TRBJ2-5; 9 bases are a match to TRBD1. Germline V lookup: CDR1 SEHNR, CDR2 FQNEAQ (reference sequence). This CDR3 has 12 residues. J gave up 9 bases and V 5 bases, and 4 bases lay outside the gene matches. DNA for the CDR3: TGTGCCAGCAGCCCACAGGGGGCCTCCCAGTACTTC. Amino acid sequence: CASSPQGASQYF.

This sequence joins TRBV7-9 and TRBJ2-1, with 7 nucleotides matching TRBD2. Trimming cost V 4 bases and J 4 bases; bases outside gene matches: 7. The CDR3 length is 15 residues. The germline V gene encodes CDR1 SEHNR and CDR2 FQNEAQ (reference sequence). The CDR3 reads CASSSKRGLYNEQFF. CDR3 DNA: TGTGCCAGCAGCTCCAAGCGGGGATTGTACAATGAGCAGTTCTTC.